This T cell receptor beta chain was identified in a study of early T cells in non-severe SARS-CoV-2 infection. For the study at large: The input, bulk RNA from unsorted whole blood, was sequenced, and chains were unpaired. General study findings and limits: The VDJdb matching leaned toward anti-spike CD8 responses and overlooked private and CD4 specificities.

This clonotype was counted between two and nine times. Its cognate antigen is unknown. Unique molecular identifiers were added to individual cDNA molecules. TCRdb re-analysed the 5' RACE reads in MiXCR, keeping a single row per CDR3 protein. In the table there are tens of thousands of distinct CDR3 sequences, 10% to 15% of which are singletons. Germline V gives CDR1 MNHNY, CDR2 SVGAGI (reference sequence). Trimming took off 8 bases at V and 4 bases at J, with 14 bases between the two ends. The CDR3 loop spans 14 amino acids. The sequenced material came from whole blood. The sequence derives from an adult who was a healthcare worker with PCR-confirmed SARS-CoV-2 infection or an uninfected control (not recorded which). This sequence joins TRBV6-6 and TRBJ1-4; the D gene is possibly TRBD1 (5 bases). The CDR3 is CASHIAGGNEKLFF. Here the CDR3 DNA reads TGTGCCAGCCACATCGCGGGGGGTAATGAAAAACTGTTTTTT.